The 5 T cell receptor beta chains presented below share a single source sample, sequenced in a study of blood T cell repertoires in COVID-19. Profiling relied on immunoSEQ multiplex PCR, and the TCRdb table lists in-frame clones only, not all of them. The sample records about 120,000 clones, around 79% being singletons. Sequenced: peripheral blood. All receptors derive from a man in his 70s with acute or convalescent COVID-19.

The chain joins TRBV11-3 to TRBJ1-2; D gene ambiguous. CDR3 length: 15 amino acids. Trimming removed 0 bases from V and 2 bases from J, with 10 bases in between. In germline, CDR1 is SGHNT, CDR2 YENEEA. The CDR3, as DNA: TGTGCCAGCAGCTTAGAGCTGGGCCGGAACTATGGCTACACCTTC. Translating gives CASSLELGRNYGYTF.

V is TRBV11-1 and J is TRBJ2-3, with TRBD1 matching over 11 bases. CDR3 length: 15 amino acids. In germline, CDR1 is SGHAT, CDR2 FQDESV (reference sequence). Trimming removed 3 bases from V and 4 bases from J; junction bases left unmatched: 3. As DNA, the CDR3 is TGTGCCAGCAGCTTTGGACAGGGGGCCGCAGATACGCAGTATTTT. Amino acid sequence: CASSFGQGAADTQYF.

The chain carries TRBV19 and TRBJ2-7; D unclear. With 5 bases removed from V and 4 bases from J, the gap between germline ends came to 12 bases. The CDR3 runs to 13 residues. Germline CDR1 is LNHDA and CDR2 is SQIVND (reference sequence). The CDR3 DNA sequence: TGTGCCAGTAGTCCCAGCGCCGGGTACGAGCAGTACTTC. Translated: CASSPSAGYEQYF.

The chain has TRBV20-1 and TRBJ1-1; no definite D call. The CDR3 loop spans 11 amino acids. V lost 7 bases and J 0 bases, leaving 6 bases between the germline ends. Germline assignment: CDR1 DFQATT and CDR2 SNEGSKA (reference sequence). CDR3 nucleotide sequence: TGCAGTGTGGCGGTGAACACTGAAGCTTTCTTT. Translated: CSVAVNTEAFF.

V and J are TRBV6-2 or TRBV6-3 and TRBJ2-1; 13 bases align to TRBD2. The CDR3 contains 19 residues. Trimming at V came to 3 bases and at J to 5 bases, leaving 13 bases not matched to a gene. Germline V gene sequence: CDR1 MNHEY, CDR2 SVGEGT. The CDR3, as DNA: TGTGCCAGCAGTTATACCCACGGATGGGGGACTAGCGGGAACAATGAGCAGTTCTTC. Translated, it gives CASSYTHGWGTSGNNEQFF.